Listed here are 2 T cell receptor beta chains from one sample, sequenced in a study of cytomegalovirus exposure and HLA in healthy donors. It was with 60 Vbeta and 13 Jbeta primers that the PCR ran. This table comes from immunoSEQ multiplex PCR, and its TCRdb copy is limited to in-frame clones, with some not included. This table holds roughly 150,000 clones, roughly four fifths found once. Sequencing used PBMCs. These receptors were obtained from a man aged 25-45 years in good health and CMV-seropositive.

The gene calls are TRBV11-2 and TRBJ2-1; TRBD2 matches 12 bases. V lost 3 bases and J lost 3; bases outside the gene matches: 6. This CDR3 contains 17 residues. Germline V gives CDR1 SGHAT, CDR2 FQNNGV. DNA for the CDR3: TGTGCCAGCAGCTTCGTCCTAGCGGGGGGGCGCTACAATGAGCAGTTCTTC. Translating gives CASSFVLAGGRYNEQFF. Together with reference TRBV11-2 and TRBJ2-1, the CDR3 gives the full variable domain: EAGVAQSPRYKIIEKRQSVAFWCNPISGHATLYWYQQILGQGPKLLIQFQNNGVVDDSQLPKDRFSAERLKGVDSTLKIQPAKLEDSAVYLCASSFVLAGGRYNEQFFGPGTRLTVL.

The chain joins TRBV27 to TRBJ1-1; tentatively, D is TRBD1 (6 bases). This CDR3 is 16 amino acids long. CDR1 is MNHEY, CDR2 SMNVEV, per germline (reference sequence). Deletions cut 6 bases from V and 5 bases from J, with 22 bases between. CDR3 loop: CASSRPWGQGMTEAFF. In DNA, the CDR3 is TGTGCCAGCAGCCGCCCTTGGGGTCAGGGGATGACTGAAGCTTTCTTT.